This is a list of T cell receptor beta chains from one sample in a study of blood T cell repertoires in COVID-19. Only in-frame clones appear in the TCRdb table, and some are missing; sequencing was by immunoSEQ multiplex PCR. The sample carries over 450,000 clones, roughly 89% recorded once. The material sequenced was peripheral blood. These receptors came from a man younger than 30 with COVID-19, enrolled during active disease. Each CDR3 is given with its conserved first and last residue. The D gene is left open where the match is weak. Size is stated for part of the rows, as once, few or many counts, or as a class when the clone is expanded.

clone size: -; J gene: TRBJ2-7; D gene: TRBD1; V gene: TRBV27; CDR3 protein: CARTKGQQSYEQYF; CDR3 DNA: TGTGCCAGGACAAAGGGACAGCAGTCCTACGAGCAGTACTTC
clone size: -; J gene: TRBJ2-7; D gene: TRBD1; V gene: TRBV5-3; CDR3 protein: CARSSFRGLGYF; CDR3 DNA: TGTGCCAGAAGCTCTTTCAGGGGGCTAGGGTACTTC
clone size: -; J gene: TRBJ2-5; D gene: -; V gene: TRBV13; CDR3 protein: CASSLSSTRRSQETQYF; CDR3 DNA: TGTGCCAGCAGCTTATCCTCCACACGGAGATCCCAAGAGACCCAGTACTTC
clone size: few; J gene: TRBJ2-2; D gene: TRBD2; V gene: TRBV6-4; CDR3 protein: CASSDAGAGELFF; CDR3 DNA: TGTGCCAGCAGTGACGCGGGGGCCGGGGAGCTGTTTTTT
clone size: -; J gene: TRBJ2-7; D gene: -; V gene: TRBV29-1; CDR3 protein: CSVSIDGPGGPYEQYF; CDR3 DNA: TGCAGCGTCTCCATTGACGGCCCAGGGGGGCCCTACGAGCAGTACTTC
clone size: -; J gene: TRBJ2-7; D gene: TRBD2; V gene: TRBV4-2; CDR3 protein: CASSQEVPLAGLHYEQYF; CDR3 DNA: TGTGCCAGCAGCCAAGAGGTCCCCCTAGCGGGATTGCACTACGAGCAGTACTTC
clone size: -; J gene: TRBJ2-3; D gene: TRBD2; V gene: TRBV6-5; CDR3 protein: CASSPGLAVRNTQYF; CDR3 DNA: TGTGCCAGCAGTCCGGGACTAGCGGTTCGTAATACGCAGTATTTT
clone size: -; J gene: TRBJ2-1; D gene: TRBD2; V gene: TRBV27; CDR3 protein: CASSLSRFAGEKTYNEQFF; CDR3 DNA: TGTGCCAGCAGTTTATCGCGATTCGCGGGGGAGAAAACATACAATGAGCAGTTCTTC
clone size: -; J gene: TRBJ2-1; D gene: TRBD2; V gene: TRBV11-3; CDR3 protein: CASSPRTSGGANEQFF; CDR3 DNA: TGTGCCAGCAGTCCCAGGACTAGCGGGGGGGCCAATGAGCAGTTCTTC
clone size: -; J gene: TRBJ2-2; D gene: -; V gene: TRBV30; CDR3 protein: CGYQRNMNTGELFF; CDR3 DNA: TGTGGTTACCAGCGGAATATGAACACCGGGGAGCTGTTTTTT
clone size: -; J gene: TRBJ2-7; D gene: TRBD1; V gene: TRBV27; CDR3 protein: CASKGQDYYEQYF; CDR3 DNA: TGTGCCAGCAAAGGACAGGATTACTACGAGCAGTACTTC
clone size: -; J gene: TRBJ2-2; D gene: TRBD2; V gene: TRBV5-1; CDR3 protein: CASQGGSTSGELFF; CDR3 DNA: TGCGCCAGTCAGGGAGGGTCTACTTCCGGGGAGCTGTTTTTT
clone size: -; J gene: TRBJ1-4; D gene: -; V gene: TRBV6-5; CDR3 protein: CASSWSGMNEKLFF; CDR3 DNA: TGTGCCAGCAGTTGGTCGGGAATGAATGAAAAACTGTTTTTT
clone size: -; J gene: TRBJ2-3; D gene: TRBD2; V gene: TRBV18; CDR3 protein: CASSPGLAGAPGDTQYF; CDR3 DNA: TGTGCCAGCTCTCCGGGACTAGCGGGGGCCCCGGGAGATACGCAGTATTTT
clone size: few; J gene: TRBJ2-3; D gene: -; V gene: TRBV10-1; CDR3 protein: CASSDHRGTDTQYF; CDR3 DNA: TGCGCCAGCAGTGATCACAGGGGCACAGATACGCAGTATTTT
clone size: -; J gene: TRBJ2-1; D gene: -; V gene: TRBV12-5; CDR3 protein: CASGLGAGSYNEQFF; CDR3 DNA: TGTGCTAGTGGTTTGGGGGCAGGCTCCTACAATGAGCAGTTCTTC
clone size: -; J gene: TRBJ2-4; D gene: -; V gene: TRBV6-6; CDR3 protein: CASSSPQAGKNIQYF; CDR3 DNA: TGTGCCAGCAGTTCCCCCCAAGCTGGCAAAAACATTCAGTACTTC
clone size: -; J gene: TRBJ2-1; D gene: -; V gene: TRBV12-3/TRBV12-4; CDR3 protein: CASSLATVDEQFF; CDR3 DNA: TGTGCCAGCAGTTTAGCGACTGTGGATGAGCAGTTCTTC
clone size: -; J gene: TRBJ2-2; D gene: -; V gene: TRBV24-1; CDR3 protein: CATSDFYSNTGELFF; CDR3 DNA: TGTGCCACCAGTGATTTCTACAGTAACACCGGGGAGCTGTTTTTT
clone size: many; J gene: TRBJ1-2; D gene: -; V gene: TRBV25-1; CDR3 protein: CASSEGAYGYTF; CDR3 DNA: TGTGCCAGCAGTGAGGGGGCCTATGGCTACACCTTC
clone size: -; J gene: TRBJ2-1; D gene: -; V gene: TRBV24-1; CDR3 protein: CATSDLVGRQFF; CDR3 DNA: TGTGCCACCAGTGATTTGGTCGGGAGGCAGTTCTTC
clone size: -; J gene: TRBJ2-7; D gene: TRBD1; V gene: TRBV6-5; CDR3 protein: CASSFYRQGGEQYF; CDR3 DNA: TGTGCCAGCAGTTTCTATAGACAGGGGGGCGAGCAGTACTTC
clone size: -; J gene: TRBJ2-3; D gene: TRBD2; V gene: TRBV6-5; CDR3 protein: CASRTGGGGDTQYF; CDR3 DNA: TGTGCCAGCAGAACAGGTGGGGGGGGAGATACGCAGTATTTT
clone size: -; J gene: TRBJ1-3; D gene: TRBD1; V gene: TRBV2; CDR3 protein: CASRRQGASGNTIYF; CDR3 DNA: TGTGCCAGCAGGCGACAGGGGGCTTCTGGAAACACCATATATTTT
clone size: -; J gene: TRBJ2-2; D gene: TRBD1; V gene: TRBV10-3; CDR3 protein: CAISDGQGTGELFF; CDR3 DNA: TGTGCCATCAGTGACGGACAGGGGACCGGGGAGCTGTTTTTT
clone size: -; J gene: TRBJ1-1; D gene: -; V gene: TRBV5-6; CDR3 protein: CASSLGRGNTEAFF; CDR3 DNA: TGTGCCAGCAGCTTGGGTCGGGGGAACACTGAAGCTTTCTTT
clone size: once; J gene: TRBJ2-2; D gene: -; V gene: TRBV5-4; CDR3 protein: CASSLVIAPGELFF; CDR3 DNA: TGTGCCAGCAGCTTGGTAATAGCCCCCGGGGAGCTGTTTTTT
clone size: -; J gene: TRBJ2-3; D gene: -; V gene: TRBV6-5; CDR3 protein: CASSYERGDTQYF; CDR3 DNA: TGTGCCAGCAGTTACGAACGCGGCGATACGCAGTATTTT
clone size: -; J gene: TRBJ1-4; D gene: -; V gene: TRBV19; CDR3 protein: CASSIPDEKLFF; CDR3 DNA: TGTGCCAGTAGTATACCGGATGAAAAACTGTTTTTT
clone size: few; J gene: TRBJ1-5; D gene: TRBD1; V gene: TRBV5-1; CDR3 protein: CASSFTPQGVGNQPQHF; CDR3 DNA: TGCGCCAGCAGCTTCACCCCCCAGGGGGTGGGCAATCAGCCCCAGCATTTT
clone size: -; J gene: TRBJ2-2; D gene: TRBD1; V gene: TRBV29-1; CDR3 protein: CSVESSDRSAGELFF; CDR3 DNA: TGCAGCGTTGAATCCTCGGACAGGAGTGCCGGGGAGCTGTTTTTT
clone size: -; J gene: TRBJ2-5; D gene: -; V gene: TRBV18; CDR3 protein: CASSLQRIETQYF; CDR3 DNA: TGTGCCAGCTCGCTACAGAGAATAGAGACCCAGTACTTC
clone size: once; J gene: TRBJ2-2; D gene: TRBD1; V gene: TRBV19; CDR3 protein: CASRRGQGTGELFF; CDR3 DNA: TGTGCCAGTCGCCGGGGACAGGGGACCGGGGAGCTGTTTTTT
clone size: -; J gene: TRBJ2-5; D gene: TRBD1; V gene: TRBV6-6; CDR3 protein: CASRGDRQETQYF; CDR3 DNA: TGTGCCAGCAGGGGGGACAGGCAAGAGACCCAGTACTTC
clone size: -; J gene: TRBJ2-3; D gene: -; V gene: TRBV10-3; CDR3 protein: CAISEGSPDTQYF; CDR3 DNA: TGTGCCATCAGTGAAGGGAGTCCAGATACGCAGTATTTT
clone size: -; J gene: TRBJ2-1; D gene: TRBD2; V gene: TRBV5-5; CDR3 protein: CASSLGLAGYNEQFF; CDR3 DNA: TGTGCCAGCAGCTTAGGACTAGCGGGTTACAATGAGCAGTTCTTC
clone size: few; J gene: TRBJ1-4; D gene: -; V gene: TRBV2; CDR3 protein: CASSAGPGEKLFF; CDR3 DNA: TGTGCCAGCAGCGCAGGGCCCGGTGAAAAACTGTTTTTT
clone size: few; J gene: TRBJ2-7; D gene: TRBD2; V gene: TRBV6-1; CDR3 protein: CASSEGLAGGLYEQYF; CDR3 DNA: TGTGCCAGCAGTGAAGGACTAGCGGGAGGTCTCTACGAGCAGTACTTC
clone size: once; J gene: TRBJ2-7; D gene: TRBD2; V gene: TRBV24-1; CDR3 protein: CATSLSSGYEQYF; CDR3 DNA: TGTGCCACCAGCCTGTCTAGCGGCTACGAGCAGTACTTC
clone size: -; J gene: TRBJ2-1; D gene: TRBD2; V gene: TRBV5-4; CDR3 protein: CASSYVAGGPGYNEQFF; CDR3 DNA: TGTGCCAGCAGCTATGTAGCGGGAGGGCCTGGCTACAATGAGCAGTTCTTC
clone size: -; J gene: TRBJ2-5; D gene: TRBD1; V gene: TRBV7-6; CDR3 protein: CASSQQRTGRETQYF; CDR3 DNA: TGTGCCAGCAGCCAACAGAGGACAGGGCGGGAGACCCAGTACTTC
clone size: once; J gene: TRBJ2-1; D gene: TRBD2; V gene: TRBV5-1; CDR3 protein: CASSLPRTSGTNEQFF; CDR3 DNA: TGCGCCAGCAGCTTGCCTCGGACTAGCGGGACAAATGAGCAGTTCTTC
clone size: -; J gene: TRBJ2-7; D gene: -; V gene: TRBV9; CDR3 protein: CASSVGGSTPLYEQYF; CDR3 DNA: TGTGCCAGCAGCGTAGGCGGGTCCACCCCCCTCTACGAGCAGTACTTC
clone size: -; J gene: TRBJ2-7; D gene: -; V gene: TRBV21-1; CDR3 protein: CASSKGASPTSGRAGEQYF; CDR3 DNA: TGTGCCAGCAGCAAAGGGGCGAGCCCCACTAGCGGGAGGGCGGGAGAGCAGTACTTC
clone size: -; J gene: TRBJ2-1; D gene: TRBD2; V gene: TRBV6-1; CDR3 protein: CASSFVPGLVNEQFF; CDR3 DNA: TGTGCCAGCAGTTTTGTGCCGGGACTAGTCAATGAGCAGTTCTTC
clone size: -; J gene: TRBJ1-1; D gene: -; V gene: TRBV19; CDR3 protein: CASSISGFWNTEAFF; CDR3 DNA: TGTGCCAGTAGTATTTCGGGATTCTGGAACACTGAAGCTTTCTTT